Included here is one T cell receptor (beta chain) sequence, with context. Its antigen is currently unknown. Sequencing was performed with immunoSEQ multiplex PCR; in TCRdb, only in-frame clones are kept and a portion is missing. The sample gives 500,000 or so clones, roughly 89% of which show up once; about 2.7% is in the top ten. The treatment was: 15 to 20 received Ad26.COV2.S at low or high dose, single or two shots; about 5 received placebo; per-sample allocation not given. The samples were gathered on day 63 after the first injection of vaccine or placebo. The sample is drawn from a study of Ad26.COV2.S vaccination and SARS-CoV-2 variants. Study-wide context: By the intramuscular route, Ad26.COV2.S was given once, or twice 56 days apart.

Germline CDR1 reads SGHRS; CDR2 reads YFSETQ. Trimming at V came to 2 bases and at J to 3 bases, leaving 4 bases not matched to a gene. This CDR3 has 15 amino acids. Study-level points and caveats: Total responses of T cells may have been underestimated by the analyses of TCR breadth and depth. Vaccine and placebo recipients had similar non-spike TCR breadth. Placebo recipients had lower spike-specific TCR breadth than vaccine recipients.

V and J are TRBV5-1 and TRBJ2-2; 7 bases line up with TRBD1. The source material was peripheral blood, sampled in a trial of Ad26.COV2.S vaccine versus placebo. This TCR came from a person between 18 and 60 years old who received the Ad26.COV2.S COVID-19 vaccine or a placebo. CDR3 in amino acids: CASSFGQVDTGELFF. The CDR3 nucleotides are TGCGCCAGCAGCTTCGGACAGGTTGACACCGGGGAGCTGTTTTTT.